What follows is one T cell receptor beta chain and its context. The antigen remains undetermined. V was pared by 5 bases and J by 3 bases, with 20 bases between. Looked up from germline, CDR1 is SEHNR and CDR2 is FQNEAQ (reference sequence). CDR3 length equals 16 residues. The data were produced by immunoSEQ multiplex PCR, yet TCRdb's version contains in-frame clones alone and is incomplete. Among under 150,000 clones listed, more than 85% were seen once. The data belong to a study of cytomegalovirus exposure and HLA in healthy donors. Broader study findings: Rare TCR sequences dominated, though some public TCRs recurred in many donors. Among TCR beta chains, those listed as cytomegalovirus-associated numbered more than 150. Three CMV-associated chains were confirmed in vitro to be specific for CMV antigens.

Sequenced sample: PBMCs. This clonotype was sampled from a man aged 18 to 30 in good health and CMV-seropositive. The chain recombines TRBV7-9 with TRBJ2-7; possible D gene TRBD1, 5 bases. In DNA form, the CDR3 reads TGTGCCAGCAGCCTAGACGTAGGACAACGGCTCTACGAGCAGTACTTC. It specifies CASSLDVGQRLYEQYF. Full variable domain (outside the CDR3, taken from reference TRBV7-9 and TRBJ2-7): DTGVSQNPRHKITKRGQNVTFRCDPISEHNRLYWYRQTLGQGPEFLTYFQNEAQLEKSRLLSDRFSAERPKGSFSTLEIQRTEQGDSAMYLCASSLDVGQRLYEQYFGPGTRLTVT.